These 14 T cell receptor beta chains originate from one sample sequenced in a study of shared clonotypes between healthy human individuals. TCRdb keeps only in-frame clones here, not all; method: immunoSEQ multiplex PCR. This sample has millions of clones, with approximately 90% found just once. The sample consisted of naive CD4+ T cells sorted from blood. Subset defined: CD45RA+ positively selected. The receptors were sampled from a man aged 18-30 years in good health.

The chain has TRBV5-4 and TRBJ2-7, with 8 bases identical to TRBD1. The V gene end was trimmed by 5 bases and the J gene end by 4 bases; junction bases not matched to a gene: 5. This CDR3 is 13 amino acids long. Per the germline V gene, CDR1 is SGHNT and CDR2 is YYREEE (reference sequence). The CDR3 region is CASRIQGVYEQYF. The CDR3 region has the DNA TGTGCCAGCAGGATACAGGGGGTTTACGAGCAGTACTTC.

The chain carries TRBV6-1 and TRBJ2-1; TRBD2 is a possible D gene (5 bases). Germline V gene data show CDR1 as MNHNS and CDR2 as SASEGT. V shed 8 bases and J shed 1 base, with 15 bases lying between them. The CDR3 sequence is 15 residues long. The CDR3 loop is CASLRERASYNEQFF. The CDR3 DNA is TGTGCCAGCCTGCGCGAGAGGGCGTCCTACAATGAGCAGTTCTTC.

J is TRBJ1-1 and V is TRBV5-1, with 7 bases identical to TRBD1. With 5 bases clipped from V and 4 bases from J, the junction kept 8 bases outside the gene matches. The CDR3 runs 14 residues. Per the germline V gene, CDR1 is SGHRS and CDR2 is YFSETQ. CDR3 DNA sequence: TGCGCCAGCAGTGAAGGGGGCTCTAGCACTGAAGCTTTCTTT. Its translation is CASSEGGSSTEAFF.

V usage is TRBV6-6 and J usage is TRBJ1-2; D possibly corresponds to TRBD1 (6 bases). The germline CDR1 and CDR2 sequences are MNHNY and SVGAGI (reference sequence). Deletions cut 7 bases from V and 2 bases from J, with 14 bases between. The CDR3 is 14 residues long. The CDR3 sequence is CASTTGQGNYGYTF. The CDR3 DNA follows: TGTGCCAGCACCACGGGGCAGGGGAACTATGGCTACACCTTC.

This sequence joins TRBV30 and TRBJ2-1; maybe TRBD1 (6 bases). This CDR3 has 15 amino acids. In germline, CDR1 is GTSNPN, CDR2 SVGIG (reference sequence). The V end was cut by 0 bases, the J end by 1 base, with 10 bases between. Here the CDR3 DNA reads TGTGCCTGGAGTGTGGGGGCCGTATCCTACAATGAGCAGTTCTTC. Protein sequence: CAWSVGAVSYNEQFF. The variable domain in full, completed from reference TRBV30 and TRBJ2-1, reads SQTIHQWPATLVQPVGSPLSLECTVEGTSNPNLYWYRQAAGRGLQLLFYSVGIGQISSEVPQNLSASRPQDRQFILSSKKLLLSDSGFYLCAWSVGAVSYNEQFFGPGTRLTVL.

With respect to this clone: Other DNA sequences in the sample encode the same CDR3. This sequence joins TRBV18 and TRBJ2-7, with D perhaps TRBD1 or TRBD2 (6 bases each). The CDR3 is 14 residues long. Germline CDR1 reads KGHSH; CDR2 reads LQKENI. The V gene lost 3 bases and the J gene lost 2 bases, with 11 bases spanning the gap. The DNA for the CDR3 is TGTGCCAGCTCACCGACAGGACTAACCTACGAGCAGTACTTC. Residues: CASSPTGLTYEQYF.

This clone was detected only once. The chain carries TRBV29-1 and TRBJ2-5, with D unresolved. Per germline, CDR1 SQVTM and CDR2 ANQGSEA. With 6 bases removed from V and 4 bases from J, the gap between germline ends came to 9 bases. This CDR3 spans 11 amino acids. This CDR3 is CSVLPGETQYF. In nucleotides, the CDR3 is TGCAGCGTACTACCGGGAGAGACCCAGTACTTC.

This chain uses TRBV4-1 with TRBJ1-2, with 9 bases identical to TRBD1. The J segment lost 3 bases and the V segment lost 2 bases, leaving 4 bases of the junction unmatched. There are 15 residues in the CDR3. Looked up from germline, CDR1 is MGHRA and CDR2 is YSYEKL. CDR3 sequence (DNA): TGCGCCAGCAGCCAACAGGACAGGGGAGACTATGGCTACACCTTC. Amino acid sequence: CASSQQDRGDYGYTF.

This clone is a singleton in its sample. CDR3 sequence: CASSFDRGNIQYF. The CDR3 bases are TGTGCCAGCAGCTTCGACAGGGGAAACATTCAGTACTTC. The chain has TRBV7-8 and TRBJ2-4; 8 bases agree with TRBD1. The trim removed 3 bases at V and 6 bases at J, leaving 1 base unmatched. Looked up from germline, CDR1 is SGHVS and CDR2 is FQNEAQ. There are 13 residues in the CDR3.

This chain connects TRBV28 to TRBJ2-6, with 7 positions matching TRBD1. CDR1 is MDHEN and CDR2 is SYDVKM in the germline V gene. The junction had 10 bases not matched to a gene; V was cut back by 6 bases and J by 2 bases. This CDR3 spans 17 amino acids. The chain's CDR3 is CASSAMFDRAGANVLTF. In nucleotides, the CDR3 is TGTGCCAGCAGCGCCATGTTCGACAGGGCTGGGGCCAACGTCCTGACTTTC.

This chain connects TRBV6-1 to TRBJ2-5; 12 nucleotides line up with TRBD2. CDR1 and CDR2 (germline): MNHNS, SASEGT. CDR3 length: 15 amino acids. V shed 8 bases and J 4 bases; nucleotides not matched to a gene: 8. The CDR3 DNA follows: TGTGCCAGCGGATCGACGGGACTAGCGGGAGAGACCCAGTACTTC. Protein sequence: CASGSTGLAGETQYF.

The rearrangement joins TRBV9 to TRBJ2-2; 7 nucleotides match TRBD2. The CDR3 runs 15 residues. V dropped 0 bases and J dropped 5; count of bases not matched to a gene: 4. Germline CDR1 reads SGDLS; CDR2 reads YYNGEE. CDR3 nucleotides: TGTGCCAGCAGCGTAGCGGGAGGATGGACCGGGGAGCTGTTTTTT. Translated, it gives CASSVAGGWTGELFF.

The chain links TRBV27 to TRBJ2-7, with TRBD1 matching 10 bases. The V segment lost 4 bases and the J segment 3 bases; nucleotides outside the gene matches: 6. The CDR3 consists of 15 residues. Germline CDR1 reads MNHEY; CDR2 reads SMNVEV (reference sequence). CDR3: CASSYRDRGIYEQYF. The DNA of the CDR3 is TGTGCCAGCAGTTACCGGGACAGGGGAATCTACGAGCAGTACTTC.

This rearrangement joins TRBV7-2 to TRBJ1-2; 7 bases map to TRBD1. Germline V gene data show CDR1 as SGHTA and CDR2 as FQGNSA. After removal of 3 bases from V and 4 bases from J, the junction contained 8 bases not matched to a gene. The CDR3 is 15 residues long. Here the CDR3 DNA reads TGTGCCAGCAGCTTGGGCGGGACAGAGCTCTATGGCTACACCTTC. As protein: CASSLGGTELYGYTF.